One and the same sample provided the 27 T cell receptor beta chains below, sequenced in a study of cytomegalovirus exposure and HLA in healthy donors. PCR employed 60 Vbeta and 13 Jbeta primers. Some clones are missing from TCRdb's copy, which holds only in-frame ones; the method was immunoSEQ multiplex PCR. The sample consists of roughly 100,000 clones, roughly three quarters of them appearing once. The sequenced material came from PBMCs. The receptors originated from a man aged 50 to 60 in good health and CMV-seropositive.

This clone was seen a few times. The chain recombines TRBV5-1 with TRBJ1-1; 8 bases agree with TRBD1. With 3 bases clipped from V and 3 bases from J, the junction kept 4 bases outside the gene matches. The CDR3 runs 14 residues. Germline assignment: CDR1 SGHRS and CDR2 YFSETQ. The CDR3 loop is CASSSGQGYTEAFF. CDR3 DNA: TGCGCCAGCAGCTCCGGACAGGGCTACACTGAAGCTTTCTTT.

The rearrangement uses TRBV4-3 and TRBJ2-3; 7 bases agree with TRBD2. The junction had 10 bases not matched to a gene; V was cut back by 0 bases and J by 4 bases. The CDR3 has 17 amino acids. Germline CDR1 LGHNA, CDR2 YSLEER. In nucleotides, the CDR3 is TGCGCCAGCAGCCAAGATTGGGCGGGAGTTAGGGCAGATACGCAGTATTTT. The encoded protein is CASSQDWAGVRADTQYF.

The rearrangement links TRBV7-6 to TRBJ2-1, with 8 bases identical to TRBD2. V lost 3 bases, J lost 6 bases, and 7 bases stayed unmatched. Looked up from germline, CDR1 is SGHVS and CDR2 is FNYEAQ. CDR3 length: 15 amino acids. The CDR3 DNA reads as TGTGCCAGCAGCTTTAGCGGGAACTCCCCCAATGAGCAGTTCTTC. The encoded protein is CASSFSGNSPNEQFF.

V gene TRBV2 combines with J gene TRBJ2-1; the D is unclear. V lost 4 bases and J lost 10, with 14 bases in between. Germline V gene lookup returns CDR1 SNHLY and CDR2 FYNNEI. CDR3 length: 13 residues. The CDR3 region is CASSGVGYREQFF. The CDR3 bases are TGTGCCAGCAGTGGGGTGGGCTACAGAGAGCAGTTCTTC.

This clone has a single count. The chain links TRBV9 to TRBJ2-5, with 12 bases that match TRBD2. Germline V gene sequence: CDR1 SGDLS, CDR2 YYNGEE. The junction had 8 bases not matched to a gene; V was cut back by 3 bases and J by 5 bases. The CDR3 extends over 16 amino acids. DNA for the CDR3: TGTGCCAGCAGCGAGACGACTAGCGGGAGAGGGGAGACCCAGTACTTC. Translation gives CASSETTSGRGETQYF.

This clone was recorded only once. V and J are TRBV29-1 and TRBJ2-2, with 8 bases that match TRBD2. The CDR3 has 14 amino acids. CDR1 is SQVTM and CDR2 is ANQGSEA in the germline V gene. Losses at the gene ends were 4 bases for V and 5 bases for J; bases not matched to a gene: 6. Written as DNA, the CDR3 is TGCAGCGTTGGAGCGGGAGTAGAGACCGGGGAGCTGTTTTTT. Translated, it gives CSVGAGVETGELFF.

The chain is built from TRBV30 and TRBJ1-6; D is undetermined. CDR3 length equals 13 residues. V lost 4 bases and J 5 bases, leaving 9 bases between the germline ends. The V gene's germline CDR1 is GTSNPN and CDR2 SVGIG (reference sequence). CDR3: CAWTAEDNSPLHF. The CDR3 nucleotides are TGTGCCTGGACGGCCGAGGATAATTCACCCCTCCACTTT.

This clone was found once. This rearrangement joins TRBV11-3 to TRBJ2-2, with 14 bases identical to TRBD2. Germline CDR1 SGHNT, CDR2 YENEEA. CDR3 length: 17 amino acids. The trim removed 5 bases at V and 5 bases at J, leaving 7 bases unmatched. The CDR3 spells CASSPGGLAGATGELFF. The DNA for the CDR3 is TGTGCCAGCAGCCCGGGGGGACTAGCGGGAGCGACCGGGGAGCTGTTTTTT. The full variable domain, in which reference TRBV11-3 and TRBJ2-2 provide the parts outside the CDR3, is EAGVVQSPRYKIIEKKQPVAFWCNPISGHNTLYWYLQNLGQGPELLIRYENEEAVDDSQLPKDRFSAERLKGVDSTLKIQPAELGDSAVYLCASSPGGLAGATGELFFGEGSRLTVL.

The V and J genes are TRBV19 and TRBJ1-1, with 7 bases aligning to TRBD1. The CDR3 length is 18 residues. Germline V gene lookup returns CDR1 LNHDA and CDR2 SQIVND (reference sequence). The V and J ends lost 5 bases and 0 bases, in that order; junction bases with no gene match: 15. CDR3 sequence: CASSGETGPLPMNTEAFF. The CDR3 region has the DNA TGTGCCAGTAGTGGAGAGACAGGGCCCCTGCCGATGAACACTGAAGCTTTCTTT.

This sequence joins TRBV18 and TRBJ1-1; D is unresolved. Germline V gives CDR1 KGHSH, CDR2 LQKENI. Trimming pared 3 bases from V and 0 bases from J, leaving 11 bases between. CDR3 length: 15 residues. The CDR3 region has the DNA TGTGCCAGCTCACCCCAGGAACATCTGAACACTGAAGCTTTCTTT. This sequence encodes CASSPQEHLNTEAFF.

V usage is TRBV28 and J usage is TRBJ1-6; 9 positions match TRBD1. This CDR3 is 14 amino acids long. Germline CDR1 is MDHEN and CDR2 is SYDVKM. The ends lost 8 bases at V and 9 bases at J; junction bases unmatched: 8. In nucleotides, the CDR3 is TGTGCCAGCCTCCGGGACAGGGTTTCTTCACCCCTCCACTTT. As protein: CASLRDRVSSPLHF.

This clone turned up a few times. V usage is TRBV20-1 and J usage is TRBJ2-7; no firm D call. The germline V and J ends were trimmed by 1 base and 3 bases, with 4 bases remaining between them. Per germline, CDR1 DFQATT and CDR2 SNEGSKA (reference sequence). The CDR3 spans 11 residues. The CDR3 loop reads CSARADYEQYF. CDR3 bases: TGCAGTGCTAGAGCAGACTACGAGCAGTACTTC.

V gene TRBV21-1 combines with J gene TRBJ2-7; the D call in the table, TRBD2, was not verified against the DNA. TRBV21-1 is recorded as a pseudogene. The CDR3 covers 14 residues. The CDR3 region has the DNA TGTGCCAGCAGCCATCGGGACTGCAGCTACGAGCAGTACTTC. This encodes CASSHRDCSYEQYF.

The gene calls are TRBV28 and TRBJ2-7; 16 bases align to TRBD2. This CDR3 spans 22 amino acids. CDR1 is MDHEN, CDR2 SYDVKM, per germline. With V trimmed by 0 bases and J by 6 bases, 20 bases remained unmatched. The CDR3 loop reads CASSLCGPGLAGGPRFAREQYF. CDR3 DNA sequence: TGTGCCAGCAGTTTATGCGGCCCGGGACTAGCGGGAGGGCCCCGTTTCGCTCGCGAGCAGTACTTC.

The chain recombines TRBV9 with TRBJ2-3; 14 bases fit TRBD2. CDR1 is SGDLS and CDR2 is YYNGEE in the germline V gene. The length of the CDR3 is 17 residues. Losses at the gene ends were 4 bases for V and 5 bases for J; bases not matched to a gene: 9. The CDR3 loop reads CASSFGTSGSLVDTQYF. The CDR3 DNA reads TGTGCCAGCAGCTTCGGGACTAGCGGGAGTTTGGTAGATACGCAGTATTTT.

The chain couples TRBV28 to TRBJ2-1, with 9 bases identical to TRBD2. This CDR3 comprises 15 residues. Germline V CDR1 and CDR2: MDHEN, SYDVKM. After removal of 8 bases from V and 5 bases from J, the junction contained 10 bases not matched to a gene. The CDR3 region has the DNA TGTGCCAGCGGCTCGTCCAGCGGGGGGAACAATGAGCAGTTCTTC. Amino acids: CASGSSSGGNNEQFF.

The gene calls are TRBV5-1 and TRBJ2-5, with D perhaps TRBD1 (6 bases). The length of the CDR3 is 14 residues. V shed 2 bases and J shed 4 bases, with 12 bases lying between them. CDR1 and CDR2 from the germline V gene are SGHRS and YFSETQ. The CDR3 bases are TGCGCCAGCAGCTTTGGGCAGGGGATAGAGACCCAGTACTTC. Its protein product is CASSFGQGIETQYF.

V is TRBV19 and J is TRBJ1-3, with TRBD1 as a possible D gene (5 bases). Germline values: CDR1 LNHDA, CDR2 SQIVND (reference sequence). The ends were cut back, 9 bases at V and 0 bases at J, with 12 bases in the middle. The CDR3 runs to 14 residues. In DNA form, the CDR3 reads TGTGCCAGCGCACCCCAGGGCTCTGGAAACACCATATATTTT. The encoded protein is CASAPQGSGNTIYF.

This chain links TRBV6-5 with TRBJ1-5; maybe TRBD1 (6 bases). CDR3 length equals 12 residues. Trimming pared 8 bases from V and 1 base from J, leaving 6 bases between. Germline V CDR1 and CDR2: MNHEY, SVGAGI. CDR3 sequence (DNA): TGTGCCAGCCAGGGGAGCAATCAGCCCCAGCATTTT. This encodes CASQGSNQPQHF.

J is TRBJ2-3 and V is TRBV30; 9 bases are a match to TRBD2. Germline V gives CDR1 GTSNPN, CDR2 SVGIG (reference sequence). Trimming removed 2 bases from V and 2 bases from J; junction bases left unmatched: 11. This CDR3 comprises 17 residues. Here the CDR3 reads CAWSTGQGLAFTDTQYF. The CDR3 region has the DNA TGTGCCTGGAGTACCGGCCAGGGACTAGCCTTCACAGATACGCAGTATTTT.

V gene TRBV19 combines with J gene TRBJ1-4; 10 bases line up with TRBD1. This CDR3 is built from 16 residues. The germline gives CDR1 LNHDA, CDR2 SQIVND (reference sequence). V trimming: 7 bases; J trimming: 16 bases; junction bases outside the gene matches: 21. The CDR3 DNA follows: TGTGCCAGTACCAGATACTCGGGGACAGGGGTTCGGTCGACGTTTTTT. It encodes CASTRYSGTGVRSTFF.

The rearrangement joins TRBV27 to TRBJ1-1; D gene uncertain. V dropped 1 base and J dropped 0 bases, with 12 bases sitting between them. Germline CDR1 and CDR2: MNHEY and SMNVEV (reference sequence). This CDR3 has 16 residues. The CDR3 region has the DNA TGTGCCAGCAGTTTATGGGCGACACCCATGAACACTGAAGCTTTCTTT. It yields the protein CASSLWATPMNTEAFF.

The CDR3 spells CASSPPTSGVTDTQYF. CDR3 in DNA: TGTGCCAGCTCACCTCCGACTAGCGGGGTCACAGATACGCAGTATTTT. This chain links TRBV18 with TRBJ2-3, with TRBD2 identical over 11 bases. From germline, CDR1 is KGHSH and CDR2 LQKENI. V lost 3 bases and J lost 2; bases outside the gene matches: 4. The CDR3 is 16 amino acids.

The chain couples TRBV2 to TRBJ2-6; TRBD1 agrees at 8 bases. Trimming cost V 4 bases and J 0 bases; bases outside gene matches: 8. Germline V CDR1 and CDR2: SNHLY, FYNNEI. This CDR3 comprises 18 residues. The CDR3 DNA reads TGTGCCAGCAGTGCAAGACAGGGGTCCCGCTCTGGGGCCAACGTCCTGACTTTC. As protein: CASSARQGSRSGANVLTF.

This clone has only one observation. This chain links TRBV6-1 with TRBJ2-5; 7 positions agree with TRBD1. The V gene's germline CDR1 is MNHNS and CDR2 SASEGT. This CDR3 is 13 amino acids long. V dropped 5 bases and J dropped 5; count of bases not matched to a gene: 5. CDR3 residues: CASSIATGETQYF. DNA of the CDR3: TGTGCCAGCAGTATTGCGACAGGGGAGACCCAGTACTTC.

V usage is TRBV21-1 and J usage is TRBJ2-2; the table's D call, TRBD1, has no DNA check behind it. TRBV21-1 is tagged as a pseudogene. The CDR3 is made up of 17 amino acids. In DNA, the CDR3 is TGTGCCAGCAGGCTCGCACCTAGGGGGAGGAACACCGGGGAGCTGTTTTTT. Amino acid sequence: CASRLAPRGRNTGELFF.

The genes are TRBV6-1 and TRBJ2-1; D is unresolved. Trimming stripped 2 bases from V and 4 bases from J, with 6 bases between. CDR1 and CDR2 from the germline V gene are MNHNS and SASEGT. The CDR3 totals 13 residues. CDR3 protein: CASSELRYNEQFF. CDR3 nucleotides: TGTGCCAGCAGTGAATTACGGTACAATGAGCAGTTCTTC.